This T cell receptor beta chain came from a study of blood T cell repertoires in COVID-19. Study summary: The United States, Italy and Spain were the sources of the acute and convalescent COVID-19 samples. In each case, the material was cDNA or gDNA derived from T cells, B-cell-depleted T cells, or PBMCs.

This clone was counted only a few times. Per the original data handling: Cell counts per sample came from amplifying reference gene primers. Repertoires were generated with immunoSEQ multiplex PCR, while TCRdb's copy carries only in-frame clones and drops some. That table is the source of V, J and clone size, and D and trimming were worked out from the DNA. The table includes about 58,000 clones, 60% to 85% detected once. Per germline, CDR1 LGHDT and CDR2 YNNKEL (reference sequence). The V gene lost 4 bases and the J gene lost 2 bases, with 21 bases spanning the gap. The CDR3 runs 18 residues. The sample comprised peripheral blood. The V and J genes are TRBV3-1 (or the pseudogene TRBV3-2) and TRBJ2-1; D perhaps matches TRBD2 (7 bases). The source is a human donor in a cohort sampled during active COVID-19. CDR3 sequence: CASSPLPTGGAAYNEQFF. In nucleotides, the CDR3 is TGTGCCAGCAGCCCGCTGCCGACGGGGGGCGCGGCCTACAATGAGCAGTTCTTC.